Presented here are 27 T cell receptor beta chains from one specimen sequenced in a study of shared clonotypes between healthy human individuals. TCRdb keeps only in-frame clones here, not all; method: immunoSEQ multiplex PCR. The profile shows about 300,000 clones, under 80% of them singletons. The sequencing sample was made of memory CD4+ T cells sorted from blood. As for subset: CD45RA-negative fraction. Receptor source: a man aged 25 to 40 in good health.

The V and J genes are TRBV12-2 and TRBJ1-5; TRBD1, the D gene given by the table, was not confirmed from the DNA. TRBV12-2 is described as a pseudogene. The CDR3 is made up of 15 amino acids. The DNA of the CDR3 is TGTGCAAGTCGCTCGTCCGGGACAAGCAATCAGCCCCAGCATTTT. Residues: CASRSSGTSNQPQHF.

This clone was seen just once. The rearrangement joins TRBV7-9 to TRBJ1-4; D ambiguous. This CDR3 contains 15 residues. The V and J ends lost 3 bases and 0 bases respectively, with 8 bases between them. Per germline, CDR1 SEHNR and CDR2 FQNEAQ (reference sequence). The CDR3: CASSFGRATNEKLFF. CDR3 in DNA: TGTGCCAGCAGCTTCGGACGGGCAACTAATGAAAAACTGTTTTTT.

The chain couples TRBV5-1 to TRBJ1-2; D possibly corresponds to TRBD1 (6 bases). The V and J ends lost 3 bases and 8 bases respectively, with 14 bases between them. CDR3 length equals 13 residues. Per the germline V gene, CDR1 is SGHRS and CDR2 is YFSETQ. CDR3 sequence reads: CASSSGDGLGYTF. For the CDR3, the DNA is TGCGCCAGCAGCTCAGGGGATGGCTTGGGCTACACCTTC.

The chain employs TRBV19 and TRBJ2-5; TRBD2 matches at 11 bases. The junction had 7 bases not matched to a gene; V was cut back by 6 bases and J by 4 bases. CDR1 LNHDA and CDR2 SQIVND come from the germline V gene (reference sequence). This CDR3 spans 15 amino acids. In DNA form, the CDR3 reads TGTGCCAGTAGACCTGGGACTAGCGGACCAGAGACCCAGTACTTC. It specifies CASRPGTSGPETQYF. Together with reference TRBV19 and TRBJ2-5, the CDR3 gives the full variable domain: DGGITQSPKYLFRKEGQNVTLSCEQNLNHDAMYWYRQDPGQGLRLIYYSQIVNDFQKGDIAEGYSVSREKKESFPLTVTSAQKNPTAFYLCASRPGTSGPETQYFGPGTRLLVL.

This clone was observed a single time. This chain uses TRBV7-9 with TRBJ1-3, with D possibly TRBD1 on 5 matching bases. CDR3 length: 15 residues. Trimming cost V 1 base and J 3 bases, with 10 bases left between them. The germline CDR1 and CDR2 sequences are SEHNR and FQNEAQ (reference sequence). CDR3 bases: TGTGCCAGCAGCTTAGTTTCAGGGTATGGAAACACCATATATTTT. This sequence encodes CASSLVSGYGNTIYF.

The CDR3 DNA follows: TGTGCCAGCAGCTTAGATGGTGGAAGAGGTCTCGAGCAGTACTTC. Translation gives CASSLDGGRGLEQYF. This chain connects TRBV11-2 to TRBJ2-7, with D hard to call. Trimming stripped 0 bases from V and 6 bases from J, with 15 bases between. There are 15 residues in the CDR3. The germline gives CDR1 SGHAT, CDR2 FQNNGV.

The chain links TRBV7-8 to TRBJ1-5; D is perhaps TRBD1 (5 bases). The CDR3 covers 13 residues. Looked up from germline, CDR1 is SGHVS and CDR2 is FQNEAQ. Trimming removed 6 bases from V and 5 bases from J, with 11 bases in between. As DNA, the CDR3 is TGTGCCAGCAGTTTAATGACAGATCAGCCCCAGCATTTT. This sequence encodes CASSLMTDQPQHF.

This clone showed up just a few times. The chain has TRBV21-1 and TRBJ1-2. TRBV21-1 is an annotated pseudogene. The CDR3 covers 14 residues. In DNA, the CDR3 is TGTGCCAGCAGCAAACGCACTGAAAGCTATGGCTACACCTTC. Residues: CASSKRTESYGYTF.

J is TRBJ1-4 and V is TRBV7-6; 8 bases are a match to TRBD1. Germline CDR1 is SGHVS and CDR2 is FNYEAQ. V shed 4 bases and J 8 bases; nucleotides not matched to a gene: 6. This CDR3 region has 14 residues. The CDR3 protein is CASSYDRGGEKLFF. CDR3 sequence (DNA): TGTGCCAGCAGCTACGACAGGGGAGGGGAAAAACTGTTTTTT. The entire variable domain, with the rest obtained from reference TRBV7-6 and TRBJ1-4, is as follows: GAGVSQSPRYKVTKRGQDVALRCDPISGHVSLYWYRQALGQGPEFLTYFNYEAQQDKSGLPNDRFSAERPEGSISTLTIQRTEQRDSAMYRCASSYDRGGEKLFFGSGTQLSVL.

V is TRBV18 and J is TRBJ2-5, with D possibly being TRBD1 (5 bases). The CDR3 runs to 16 residues. V lost 2 bases and J 1 base, leaving 14 bases between the germline ends. The germline gives CDR1 KGHSH, CDR2 LQKENI. In DNA, the CDR3 is TGTGCCAGCTCACCATCCGCAGGGATTGCCCAAGAGACCCAGTACTTC. Amino acid sequence: CASSPSAGIAQETQYF.

The table lists this clone with a count of one. In DNA, the CDR3 is TGCGCCAGCTCCCCCGGGACTAGCGGCCACAATGAGCAGTTCTTC. Amino acid sequence: CASSPGTSGHNEQFF. The rearrangement links TRBV5-1 to TRBJ2-1; 11 bases align to TRBD2. The V and J ends lost 7 bases and 5 bases, in that order; junction bases with no gene match: 8. Germline V gene data show CDR1 as SGHRS and CDR2 as YFSETQ. CDR3 length: 15 residues.

The chain combines TRBV6-5 with TRBJ2-5; 7 bases align to TRBD2. The J call may be in error: the DNA end matches TRBJ2-7 better. This CDR3 region has 15 residues. CDR1 and CDR2 from the germline V gene are MNHEY and SVGAGI. For the CDR3, the DNA is TGTGCCAGCAGCCCTGGGGGGGGAACACCCTACGAGCAGTACTTC. This gives the protein CASSPGGGTPYEQYF.

The chain employs TRBV29-1 and TRBJ1-1; 10 bases align to TRBD1. From germline, CDR1 is SQVTM and CDR2 ANQGSEA. Trimming removed 7 bases from V and 3 bases from J; junction bases left unmatched: 2. CDR3 length: 12 residues. CDR3 nucleotide sequence: TGCAGCGCCGGACAGGGGGACACTGAAGCTTTCTTT. This gives the protein CSAGQGDTEAFF. The variable domain in full, completed from reference TRBV29-1 and TRBJ1-1, reads SAVISQKPSRDICQRGTSLTIQCQVDSQVTMMFWYRQQPGQSLTLIATANQGSEATYESGFVIDKFPISRPNLTFSTLTVSNMSPEDSSIYLCSAGQGDTEAFFGQGTRLTVV.

This clone appeared once. The chain couples TRBV11-2 to TRBJ1-1; no clear D. V was trimmed by 4 bases and J by 0 bases, leaving 6 bases between them. Germline V gives CDR1 SGHAT, CDR2 FQNNGV. This CDR3 comprises 13 residues. The CDR3 region has the DNA TGTGCCAGCAGCTCCAGCCTGAACACTGAAGCTTTCTTT. Translation: CASSSSLNTEAFF. The full variable domain, rest sourced from reference TRBV11-2 and TRBJ1-1, is EAGVAQSPRYKIIEKRQSVAFWCNPISGHATLYWYQQILGQGPKLLIQFQNNGVVDDSQLPKDRFSAERLKGVDSTLKIQPAKLEDSAVYLCASSSSLNTEAFFGQGTRLTVV.

Here the CDR3 reads CASSLLAGVWDEQFF. In nucleotides, the CDR3 is TGTGCCAGCAGCTTACTAGCGGGAGTCTGGGATGAGCAGTTCTTC. The J gene is TRBJ2-1, the V gene TRBV7-2; 10 nucleotides agree with TRBD2. Per germline, CDR1 SGHTA and CDR2 FQGNSA. The CDR3 spans 15 residues. After removal of 2 bases from V and 8 bases from J, the junction contained 6 bases not matched to a gene.

This clone was found a few times. The chain uses TRBV9 and TRBJ2-2; the match to TRBD2 covers 15 bases. CDR1 and CDR2 (germline): SGDLS, YYNGEE. The length of the CDR3 is 18 residues. The V gene end was trimmed by 3 bases and the J gene end by 2 bases; junction bases not matched to a gene: 5. This CDR3 is CASSGRTSGRGNTGELFF. The CDR3 DNA is TGTGCCAGCAGCGGCCGGACTAGCGGGAGGGGTAACACCGGGGAGCTGTTTTTT.

This chain connects TRBV6-5 to TRBJ2-7; the D gene could be TRBD1 or TRBD2 (7 bases each). Germline V CDR1 and CDR2: MNHEY, SVGAGI. The CDR3 is 13 residues long. V lost 6 bases and J lost 7, with 16 bases in between. CDR3 amino acids: CASRGGSRGEQYF. DNA for the CDR3: TGTGCCAGCAGGGGAGGGTCCAGGGGGGAGCAGTACTTC.

The chain couples TRBV5-4 to TRBJ1-1, with D perhaps TRBD1 (5 bases). This CDR3 contains 14 residues. Trimming pared 4 bases from V and 1 base from J, leaving 11 bases between. Germline-derived CDR1 and CDR2 are SGHNT and YYREEE (reference sequence). Here the CDR3 DNA reads TGTGCCAGCAGCCAAAAAACAGGGAACACTGAAGCTTTCTTT. It specifies CASSQKTGNTEAFF.

The CDR3 DNA sequence: TGTGCCAGCAGCTTGAGTTCGCTAGCGGGAGGGCTAGCCTACGAGCAGTACTTC. Protein sequence: CASSLSSLAGGLAYEQYF. The chain combines TRBV5-4 with TRBJ2-7; 12 nucleotides agree with TRBD2. The V and J ends lost 1 base and 2 bases, in that order; junction bases with no gene match: 10. The germline CDR1 and CDR2 sequences are SGHNT and YYREEE (reference sequence). The CDR3 covers 18 residues.

This clone was counted a few times. This chain links TRBV7-9 with TRBJ1-1; D ambiguous. The CDR3 contains 17 residues. From germline, CDR1 is SEHNR and CDR2 FQNEAQ (reference sequence). Deletions cut 2 bases from V and 7 bases from J, with 23 bases between. CDR3 amino acids: CASSLFRGSVELGEAFF. CDR3 sequence (DNA): TGTGCCAGCAGCTTATTCCGTGGCAGTGTTGAATTAGGTGAAGCTTTCTTT.

The V and J genes are TRBV7-9 and TRBJ2-1; 7 bases match TRBD2. V was clipped by 0 bases and J by 7 bases; unmatched bases: 6. The CDR3 is made up of 15 amino acids. Germline V CDR1 and CDR2: SEHNR, FQNEAQ (reference sequence). The CDR3 sequence: CASSLAGGEANEQFF. The CDR3 region has the DNA TGTGCCAGCAGCTTAGCGGGAGGGGAGGCAAATGAGCAGTTCTTC.

Ten or more counts support this clone. The V gene is TRBV4-1, the J gene TRBJ1-1; a weak D match, TRBD1 (5 bases). Trimming pared 0 bases from V and 7 bases from J, leaving 12 bases between. The germline V gene encodes CDR1 MGHRA and CDR2 YSYEKL. This CDR3 has 14 amino acids. CDR3: CASSQDQEGREAFF. CDR3 sequence (DNA): TGCGCCAGCAGCCAAGATCAGGAGGGACGTGAAGCTTTCTTT.

This rearrangement joins TRBV9 to TRBJ2-2, with D maybe TRBD1 (5 bases). The V and J ends lost 0 bases and 2 bases respectively, with 8 bases between them. The CDR3 is made up of 15 amino acids. Looked up from germline, CDR1 is SGDLS and CDR2 is YYNGEE. Written as DNA, the CDR3 is TGTGCCAGCAGCGTAGCTGACAGAAACACCGGGGAGCTGTTTTTT. Encoded protein: CASSVADRNTGELFF.

This chain links TRBV11-2 with TRBJ2-7; possibly TRBD1 for D (6 bases). The germline gives CDR1 SGHAT, CDR2 FQNNGV. This CDR3 region has 14 residues. V was clipped by 0 bases and J by 3 bases, with 9 bases between them. The CDR3: CASSLDPGHYEQYF. In nucleotides, the CDR3 is TGTGCCAGCAGCTTAGACCCGGGACACTACGAGCAGTACTTC. Variable domain in full (rest from reference TRBV11-2 and TRBJ2-7): EAGVAQSPRYKIIEKRQSVAFWCNPISGHATLYWYQQILGQGPKLLIQFQNNGVVDDSQLPKDRFSAERLKGVDSTLKIQPAKLEDSAVYLCASSLDPGHYEQYFGPGTRLTVT.

This chain joins TRBV5-1 and TRBJ2-5; D is perhaps TRBD1 or TRBD2 (6 bases each). Trimming took 5 bases from V and 4 from J, leaving 15 bases between them. This CDR3 has 14 amino acids. Germline V lookup: CDR1 SGHRS, CDR2 YFSETQ. CDR3 sequence: CASSPGGKGETQYF. The CDR3 nucleotides are TGCGCCAGCAGTCCCGGGGGCAAGGGAGAGACCCAGTACTTC.

The chain links TRBV29-1 to TRBJ2-1; 10 positions match TRBD2. The CDR3 spans 15 residues. CDR1 and CDR2 (germline): SQVTM, ANQGSEA. V lost 2 bases to trimming and J lost 4 bases; unmatched junction nucleotides: 5. CDR3 in amino acids: CSVEPGLALYNEQFF. The DNA for the CDR3 is TGCAGCGTTGAACCGGGACTAGCGCTTTACAATGAGCAGTTCTTC.

V usage is TRBV9 and J usage is TRBJ2-6; D possibly corresponds to TRBD2 (7 bases). V was trimmed by 3 bases and J by 3 bases, leaving 13 bases between them. The CDR3 extends over 16 amino acids. Germline V lookup: CDR1 SGDLS, CDR2 YYNGEE. The CDR3 bases are TGTGCCAGCAGCGGAGGCGGGGGCGTTGGGGCCAACGTCCTGACTTTC. It is translated as CASSGGGGVGANVLTF. Filled out from reference TRBV9 and TRBJ2-6, the complete variable domain reads DSGVTQTPKHLITATGQRVTLRCSPRSGDLSVYWYQQSLDQGLQFLIQYYNGEERAKGNILERFSAQQFPDLHSELNLSSLELGDSALYFCASSGGGGVGANVLTFGAGSRLTVL.